Below, one TCR beta chain is given with its context. Its target is not known. CDR1 MGHDK and CDR2 SYGVNS come from the germline V gene. V was clipped by 6 bases and J by 0 bases, with 10 bases between them. The CDR3 is made up of 14 amino acids. The data stem from a study of cytomegalovirus exposure and HLA in healthy donors. Study conclusions and caveats: A later analysis showed TCR association rates differing by HLA locus, peaking at DRB1 and lowest at HLA-C.

PCR used 60 Vbeta primers and 13 Jbeta primers. The repertoire was sequenced with immunoSEQ multiplex PCR; TCRdb's copy has only in-frame clones and lacks some. Found here are about 160,000 clones, roughly 80% of them singletons; the top ten hold around 2.4%. Sequenced sample: PBMCs. V usage is TRBV25-1 and J usage is TRBJ2-3; D call uncertain. The clonotype was recovered from a female donor in good health and CMV-seronegative. Here the CDR3 DNA reads TGTGCCAGCAGCGCATGGGCTAGCACAGATACGCAGTATTTT. This encodes CASSAWASTDTQYF. The whole variable domain, remainder taken from reference TRBV25-1 and TRBJ2-3, is EADIYQTPRYLVIGTGKKITLECSQTMGHDKMYWYQQDPGMELHLIHYSYGVNSTEKGDLSSESTVSRIRTEHFPLTLESARPSHTSQYLCASSAWASTDTQYFGPGTRLTVL.